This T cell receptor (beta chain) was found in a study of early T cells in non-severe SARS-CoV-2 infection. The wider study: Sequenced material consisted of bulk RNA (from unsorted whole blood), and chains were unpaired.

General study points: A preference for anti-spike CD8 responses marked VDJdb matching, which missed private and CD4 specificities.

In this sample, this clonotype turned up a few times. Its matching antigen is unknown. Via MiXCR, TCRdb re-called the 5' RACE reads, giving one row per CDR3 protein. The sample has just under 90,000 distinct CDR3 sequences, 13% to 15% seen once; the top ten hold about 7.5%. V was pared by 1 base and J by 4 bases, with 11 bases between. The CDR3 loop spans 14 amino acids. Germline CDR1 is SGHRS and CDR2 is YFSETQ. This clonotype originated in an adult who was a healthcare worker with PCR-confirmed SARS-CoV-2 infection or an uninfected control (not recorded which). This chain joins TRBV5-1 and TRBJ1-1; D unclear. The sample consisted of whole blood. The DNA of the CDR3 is TGCGCCAGCAGCTTGATGTCCTGGGGCACTGAAGCTTTCTTT. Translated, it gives CASSLMSWGTEAFF.